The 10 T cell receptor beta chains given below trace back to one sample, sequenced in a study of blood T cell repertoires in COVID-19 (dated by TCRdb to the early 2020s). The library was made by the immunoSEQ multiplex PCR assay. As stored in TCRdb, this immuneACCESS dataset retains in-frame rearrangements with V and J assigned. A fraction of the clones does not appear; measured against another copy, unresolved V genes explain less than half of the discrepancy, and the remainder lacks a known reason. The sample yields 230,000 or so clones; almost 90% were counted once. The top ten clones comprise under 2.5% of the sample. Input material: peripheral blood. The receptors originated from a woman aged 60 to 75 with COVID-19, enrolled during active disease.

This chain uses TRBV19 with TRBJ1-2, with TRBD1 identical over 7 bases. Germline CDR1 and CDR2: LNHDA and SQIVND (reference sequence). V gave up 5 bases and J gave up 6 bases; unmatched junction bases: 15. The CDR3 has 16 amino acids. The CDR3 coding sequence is TGTGCCAGTAGTCCCGGCGGAGGGGGCCGAGTCCATGGCTACACCTTC. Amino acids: CASSPGGGGRVHGYTF.

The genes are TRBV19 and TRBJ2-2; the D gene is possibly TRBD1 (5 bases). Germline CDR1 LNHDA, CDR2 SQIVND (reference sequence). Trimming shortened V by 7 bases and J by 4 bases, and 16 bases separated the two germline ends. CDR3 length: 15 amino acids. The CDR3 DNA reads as TGTGCCAGTACCCCTCAGGGAAAGGTCACCGGGGAGCTGTTTTTT. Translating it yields CASTPQGKVTGELFF.

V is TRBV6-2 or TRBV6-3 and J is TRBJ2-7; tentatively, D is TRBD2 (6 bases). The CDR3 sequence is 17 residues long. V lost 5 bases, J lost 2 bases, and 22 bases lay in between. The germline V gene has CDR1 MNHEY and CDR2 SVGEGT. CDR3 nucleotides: TGTGCCAGCAGTCCGGTTCCCCCTCTAGCGCTTACCTACGAGCAGTACTTC. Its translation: CASSPVPPLALTYEQYF.

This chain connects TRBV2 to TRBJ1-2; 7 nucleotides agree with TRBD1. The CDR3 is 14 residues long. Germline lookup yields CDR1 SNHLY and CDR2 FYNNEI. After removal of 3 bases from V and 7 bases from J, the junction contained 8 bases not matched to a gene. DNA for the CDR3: TGTGCCAGCAGTGAGGGCAGGGGGTTCGGTGGCTACACCTTC. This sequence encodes CASSEGRGFGGYTF.

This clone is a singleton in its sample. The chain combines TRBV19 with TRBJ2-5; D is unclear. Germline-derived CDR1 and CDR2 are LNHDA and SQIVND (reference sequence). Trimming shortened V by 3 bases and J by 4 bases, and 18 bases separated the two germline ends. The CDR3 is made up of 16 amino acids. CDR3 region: CASSMVVLSRGETQYF. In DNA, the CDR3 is TGTGCCAGTAGTATGGTGGTGTTGTCTAGAGGAGAGACCCAGTACTTC.

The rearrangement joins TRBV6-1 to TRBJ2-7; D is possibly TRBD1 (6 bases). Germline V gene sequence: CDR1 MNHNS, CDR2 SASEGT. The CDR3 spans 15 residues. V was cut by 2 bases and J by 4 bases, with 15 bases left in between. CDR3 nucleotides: TGTGCCAGCAGTGAAATCGGTGGGGGCAGGTACGAGCAGTACTTC. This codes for CASSEIGGGRYEQYF.

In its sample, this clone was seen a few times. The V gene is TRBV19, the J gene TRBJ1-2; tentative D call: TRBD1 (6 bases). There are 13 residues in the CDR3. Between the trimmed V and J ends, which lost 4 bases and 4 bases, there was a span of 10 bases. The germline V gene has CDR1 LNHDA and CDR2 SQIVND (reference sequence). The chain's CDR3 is CASSNREPYGYTF. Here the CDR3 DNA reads TGTGCCAGTAGTAACAGGGAGCCCTATGGCTACACCTTC.

The CDR3 loop reads CASSLAVGGEAGYTF. Here the CDR3 DNA reads TGCGCCAGCAGCTTGGCAGTAGGAGGGGAGGCTGGCTACACCTTC. The chain has TRBV5-1 and TRBJ1-2; weak D call: TRBD1 (5 bases). Germline V gene sequence: CDR1 SGHRS, CDR2 YFSETQ. The CDR3 covers 15 residues. With 0 bases removed from V and 7 bases from J, the gap between germline ends came to 16 bases.

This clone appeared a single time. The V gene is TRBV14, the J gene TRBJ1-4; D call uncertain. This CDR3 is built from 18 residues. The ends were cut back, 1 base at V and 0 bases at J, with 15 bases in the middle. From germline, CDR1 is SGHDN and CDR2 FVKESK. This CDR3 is CASSQARGGYATNEKLFF. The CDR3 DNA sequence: TGTGCCAGCAGCCAAGCCCGGGGAGGGTATGCAACTAATGAAAAACTGTTTTTT.

CDR3 amino acids: CASSPTGGSEKLFF. CDR3 coding DNA: TGTGCCAGCTCACCGACAGGGGGATCTGAAAAACTGTTTTTT. The chain is built from TRBV18 and TRBJ1-4, with 9 bases that match TRBD1. The CDR3 length is 14 residues. V lost 3 bases, J lost 7 bases, and 3 bases stayed unmatched. Per the germline V gene, CDR1 is KGHSH and CDR2 is LQKENI.